Each of the 26 T cell receptor beta chains below was sequenced from the same sample in a study of blood T cell repertoires in COVID-19. Data came from immunoSEQ multiplex PCR; TCRdb stores just in-frame clones and leaves some out. The repertoire holds about 220,000 clones, with around 80% as singletons. Sequenced input: peripheral blood. Receptor source: a man aged 35 to 55 who had recovered from COVID-19.

J is TRBJ2-1 and V is TRBV7-2, with D maybe TRBD2 (6 bases). The CDR3 spans 14 residues. V shed 5 bases and J shed 15 bases, with 23 bases lying between them. CDR1 and CDR2 from the germline V gene are SGHTA and FQGNSA. The CDR3 here is CASSRQSGGAEAFF. CDR3 DNA: TGTGCCAGCAGCCGTCAGAGTGGAGGGGCCGAGGCGTTCTTC.

The chain recombines TRBV18 with TRBJ1-4; D ambiguous. The V and J ends lost 3 bases and 8 bases respectively, with 13 bases between them. The CDR3 runs to 14 residues. The germline CDR1 and CDR2 sequences are KGHSH and LQKENI. This CDR3 reads CASSPAGSGEKLFF. CDR3 DNA: TGTGCCAGCTCACCCGCAGGCTCGGGAGAAAAACTGTTTTTT.

The chain recombines TRBV4-3 with TRBJ2-7; 10 nucleotides align to TRBD2. From germline, CDR1 is LGHNA and CDR2 YSLEER. Unmatched junction bases numbered 3, after V lost 1 base and J lost 3 bases. This CDR3 has 15 residues. The CDR3 reads CASSQGPSGSYEQYF. Here the CDR3 DNA reads TGCGCCAGCAGCCAAGGGCCTAGCGGGAGCTACGAGCAGTACTTC.

This chain uses TRBV6-6 with TRBJ1-6; tentative D call: TRBD1 (6 bases). Germline V gene lookup returns CDR1 MNHNY and CDR2 SVGAGI (reference sequence). V gave up 8 bases and J gave up 9 bases, with 17 bases separating them. This CDR3 is built from 14 residues. The CDR3 sequence: CASDYRVGSSPLHF. The CDR3 DNA is TGTGCCAGCGACTACAGGGTCGGTAGTTCACCCCTCCACTTT.

J is TRBJ1-6 and V is TRBV4-3; D uncertain. V was cut by 2 bases and J by 4 bases, with 12 bases left in between. CDR1 is LGHNA and CDR2 is YSLEER in the germline V gene. The length of the CDR3 is 16 residues. Here the CDR3 DNA reads TGCGCCAGCAGCCAATGGTTCGGGAGATATAATTCACCCCTCCACTTT. Residues: CASSQWFGRYNSPLHF.

The J gene is TRBJ2-2, the V gene TRBV19; TRBD1 agrees at 7 bases. There are 14 residues in the CDR3. The germline gives CDR1 LNHDA, CDR2 SQIVND (reference sequence). The trim removed 5 bases at V and 5 bases at J, leaving 5 bases unmatched. CDR3 protein: CASSPRGRTGELFF. CDR3 sequence (DNA): TGTGCCAGTAGTCCGAGGGGGCGTACCGGGGAGCTGTTTTTT.

This clone was seen more than once but under ten times. The chain couples TRBV6-6 to TRBJ1-1; D is perhaps TRBD1 (6 bases). The CDR3 extends over 14 amino acids. Trimming stripped 8 bases from V and 3 bases from J, with 16 bases between. Germline CDR1 MNHNY, CDR2 SVGAGI (reference sequence). CDR3 nucleotide sequence: TGTGCCAGCGTGACAAGGGGGATGTACACTGAAGCTTTCTTT. As protein: CASVTRGMYTEAFF.

The V call is TRBV6-5, the J call TRBJ1-2, with 7 bases identical to TRBD1. The CDR3 spans 14 residues. The V segment lost 6 bases and the J segment 4 bases; nucleotides outside the gene matches: 8. Germline values: CDR1 MNHEY, CDR2 SVGAGI. CDR3 nucleotides: TGTGCCAGCAGGGTAGGGGGCCCAACCTATGGCTACACCTTC. This encodes CASRVGGPTYGYTF.

As regards this clone: The same CDR3 also results from other DNA sequences found in this sample. The chain combines TRBV18 with TRBJ2-3; D not certain. CDR3 size: 14 residues. Germline V gene data show CDR1 as KGHSH and CDR2 as LQKENI. V was trimmed by 1 base and J by 0 bases, leaving 5 bases between them. CDR3 protein: CASSPRASTDTQYF. As DNA, the CDR3 is TGTGCCAGCTCACCACGGGCTAGCACAGATACGCAGTATTTT.

The chain uses TRBV5-1 and TRBJ2-7; 11 bases are shared with TRBD1. CDR1 is SGHRS, CDR2 YFSETQ, per germline. The CDR3 runs to 18 residues. J was trimmed by 0 bases and V by 4 bases; bases with no gene match: 12. CDR3 coding DNA: TGCGCCAGCAGCCTTTCGCAAGGACAGGGGGCATTCTCCTACGAGCAGTACTTC. Protein sequence: CASSLSQGQGAFSYEQYF.

The CDR3 region has the DNA TGTGCCAGCAGCTCCGGACTAGCGGGAGCCCATGAGCAGTTCTTC. Its protein is CASSSGLAGAHEQFF. J is TRBJ2-1 and V is TRBV7-7; 13 positions match TRBD2. The CDR3 extends over 15 amino acids. Germline V lookup: CDR1 SSHAT, CDR2 FNYEAQ (reference sequence). Trimming cost V 4 bases and J 8 bases; bases outside gene matches: 5.

The chain carries TRBV2 and TRBJ1-2; 8 bases align to TRBD1. Germline lookup yields CDR1 SNHLY and CDR2 FYNNEI. The ends lost 6 bases at V and 2 bases at J; junction bases unmatched: 11. CDR3 length equals 16 residues. The CDR3 reads CASSTRDRNQNYGYTF. The CDR3 nucleotides read TGTGCCAGCAGCACCCGGGACAGGAACCAAAACTATGGCTACACCTTC.

J is TRBJ1-1 and V is TRBV6-2 or TRBV6-3; 8 bases map to TRBD1. V dropped 5 bases and J dropped 6; count of bases not matched to a gene: 17. The CDR3 consists of 17 residues. CDR1 MNHEY and CDR2 SVGEGT come from the germline V gene. CDR3 protein: CASSDHYSAGGGAEAFF. In nucleotides, the CDR3 is TGTGCCAGCAGTGACCACTACTCGGCAGGGGGCGGTGCTGAAGCTTTCTTT.

This clone was seen more than once but under ten times. The chain links TRBV19 to TRBJ1-1; possible D gene TRBD1, 6 bases. This CDR3 has 14 residues. Germline V gene lookup returns CDR1 LNHDA and CDR2 SQIVND (reference sequence). The V gene lost 4 bases and the J gene lost 2 bases, with 11 bases spanning the gap. The CDR3 sequence: CASSTTGYNTEAFF. CDR3 DNA: TGTGCCAGTAGTACGACAGGATATAACACTGAAGCTTTCTTT.

V and J are TRBV5-1 and TRBJ2-6, with a weak D call TRBD1 (6 bases). Per the germline V gene, CDR1 is SGHRS and CDR2 is YFSETQ. V lost 4 bases, J lost 2 bases, and 13 bases lay in between. The CDR3 is made up of 16 amino acids. The CDR3 is CASSPTGTTGANVLTF. CDR3 nucleotides: TGCGCCAGCAGCCCAACCGGGACAACTGGGGCCAACGTCCTGACTTTC.

This rearrangement joins TRBV6-5 to TRBJ1-2; 10 bases line up with TRBD1. This CDR3 contains 14 residues. Germline trimming cut 6 bases from V and 2 bases from J; bases unmatched to any gene: 3. Germline lookup yields CDR1 MNHEY and CDR2 SVGAGI. The CDR3, as DNA: TGTGCCAGCAGAGAGGACAGGGGGAACTATGGCTACACCTTC. It codes for CASREDRGNYGYTF.

The chain joins TRBV9 to TRBJ2-7; a possible D gene is TRBD2 (6 bases). Looked up from germline, CDR1 is SGDLS and CDR2 is YYNGEE. This CDR3 has 14 amino acids. Trimming left V 0 bases short and J 3 bases short, with 10 bases between. CDR3: CASSVGGVGYEQYF. CDR3 in DNA: TGTGCCAGCAGCGTAGGGGGGGTAGGCTACGAGCAGTACTTC.

The chain uses TRBV7-8 and TRBJ1-2; TRBD1 is a possible D gene (6 bases). The CDR3 runs 13 residues. V lost 5 bases, J lost 3 bases, and 10 bases lay in between. The V gene's germline CDR1 is SGHVS and CDR2 FQNEAQ. CDR3 sequence reads: CASSPGVDYGYTF. The CDR3 region has the DNA TGTGCCAGCAGCCCAGGGGTGGACTATGGCTACACCTTC.

The chain combines TRBV10-2 with TRBJ2-7; 7 bases map to TRBD1. The CDR3 sequence is 15 residues long. The V gene end was trimmed by 3 bases and the J gene end by 1 base; junction bases not matched to a gene: 6. Germline lookup yields CDR1 WSHSY and CDR2 SAAADI. The CDR3 nucleotides read TGCGCCAGCAGTGAATCGGGACAGCGGTCCTACGAGCAGTACTTC. As protein: CASSESGQRSYEQYF.

The J gene is TRBJ2-7, the V gene TRBV19; D is perhaps TRBD1 (5 bases). The CDR3 runs 12 residues. Trimming took off 6 bases at V and 0 bases at J, with 6 bases between the two ends. Per the germline V gene, CDR1 is LNHDA and CDR2 is SQIVND (reference sequence). CDR3 sequence reads: CASRDNSYEQYF. DNA for the CDR3: TGTGCCAGTAGGGACAACTCCTACGAGCAGTACTTC.

The gene calls are TRBV4-3 and TRBJ2-7, with D possibly being TRBD2 (5 bases). From germline, CDR1 is LGHNA and CDR2 YSLEER. The CDR3 loop spans 14 amino acids. The V end lost 4 bases, the J end lost 1 base, and 11 bases lay between the germline ends. The CDR3 nucleotides are TGCGCCAGCAGCCTCGCAGAGGGATCCTACGAGCAGTACTTC. Translated: CASSLAEGSYEQYF.

The CDR3: CASSLRGDRGASGYTF. The CDR3 DNA reads TGTGCCAGCAGCTTAAGGGGGGACAGGGGAGCGAGCGGCTACACCTTC. The rearrangement joins TRBV11-3 to TRBJ1-2, with 10 positions matching TRBD1. The germline V gene encodes CDR1 SGHNT and CDR2 YENEEA. Trimming took 2 bases from V and 8 from J; bases not matched to a gene: 11. This CDR3 comprises 16 residues.

This clone was observed once. V gene TRBV27 combines with J gene TRBJ1-2; TRBD1 aligns across 9 bases. Germline lookup yields CDR1 MNHEY and CDR2 SMNVEV (reference sequence). V lost 5 bases and J lost 8; bases outside the gene matches: 15. The CDR3 spans 16 residues. This CDR3 reads CASSEGGQGLRRGYTF. The CDR3 region has the DNA TGTGCCAGCAGTGAGGGGGGACAGGGCCTACGTCGGGGCTACACCTTC.

The gene calls are TRBV4-3 and TRBJ1-6; D uncertain. CDR1 and CDR2 (germline): LGHNA, YSLEER. This CDR3 comprises 15 residues. Trimming cost V 1 base and J 1 base, with 5 bases left between them. Here the CDR3 DNA reads TGCGCCAGCAGCCAAGGCGGGTCCTATAATTCACCCCTCCACTTT. This translates into CASSQGGSYNSPLHF.

The chain combines TRBV3-1 (or the pseudogene TRBV3-2) with TRBJ2-3; TRBD1 is a possible D gene (6 bases). This CDR3 is built from 14 residues. In germline, CDR1 is LGHDT, CDR2 YNNKEL (reference sequence). Trimming pared 2 bases from V and 3 bases from J, leaving 9 bases between. DNA of the CDR3: TGTGCCAGCAGCCAACGGCAGGGGACAGATACGCAGTATTTT. Translation: CASSQRQGTDTQYF.

The V gene is TRBV6-1, the J gene TRBJ2-7; TRBD2 matches at 7 bases. The CDR3 is made up of 16 amino acids. The V gene's germline CDR1 is MNHNS and CDR2 SASEGT. With 0 bases clipped from V and 1 base from J, the junction kept 6 bases outside the gene matches. CDR3 protein: CASSEALLAASYEQYF. The DNA of the CDR3 is TGTGCCAGCAGTGAAGCGCTTCTAGCGGCATCCTACGAGCAGTACTTC.